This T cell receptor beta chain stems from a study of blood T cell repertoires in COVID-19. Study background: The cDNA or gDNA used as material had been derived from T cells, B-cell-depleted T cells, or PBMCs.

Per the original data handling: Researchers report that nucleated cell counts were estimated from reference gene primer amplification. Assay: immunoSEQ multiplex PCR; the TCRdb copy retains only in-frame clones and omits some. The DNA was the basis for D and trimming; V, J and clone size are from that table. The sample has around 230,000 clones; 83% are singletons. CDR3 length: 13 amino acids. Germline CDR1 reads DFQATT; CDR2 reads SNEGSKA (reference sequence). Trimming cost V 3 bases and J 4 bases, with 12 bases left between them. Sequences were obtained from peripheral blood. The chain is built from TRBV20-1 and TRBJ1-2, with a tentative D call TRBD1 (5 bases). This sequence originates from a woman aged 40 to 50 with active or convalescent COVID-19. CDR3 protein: CSASTRVGYGYTF. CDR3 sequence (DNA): TGCAGTGCTAGTACCAGGGTCGGCTATGGCTACACCTTC.